This T cell receptor beta chain was captured in a study of Graves' ophthalmopathy and Graves' hyperthyroidism. Concerning this clonotype itself: Its antigen remains unidentified.

RNA transcripts were the source from which TCR beta CDR3 regions were amplified. In the first round, RT-PCR was carried out with HTBI primers, and a multiplex PCR formed the second round. TCRdb itself ran the multiplex PCR reads through MiXCR, one entry per CDR3 protein. Here the sample spans about 700,000 distinct CDR3 sequences, 40% being singletons. Points from the study as a whole: Using a 13-signature model, the authors split ophthalmopathy from stable hyperthyroidism, with around 85% sensitivity and roughly 83% specificity.

Sequencing was performed on peripheral blood. The TCR was taken from an adult man with Graves' ophthalmopathy.

The CDR3 sequence is CASSPGQINQPLHF. The CDR3 DNA sequence: TGTGCCAGCAGCCCGGGACAGATCAATCAGCCCCTCCACTTT. The chain carries TRBV9 and TRBJ1-6; 7 bases align to TRBD1. This CDR3 region has 14 residues. V lost 4 bases and J lost 13; bases outside the gene matches: 11. CDR1 and CDR2 from the germline V gene are SGDLS and YYNGEE. The complete variable domain, with remaining parts taken from reference TRBV9 and TRBJ1-6, reads DSGVTQTPKHLITATGQRVTLRCSPRSGDLSVYWYQQSLDQGLQFLIQYYNGEERAKGNILERFSAQQFPDLHSELNLSSLELGDSALYFCASSPGQINQPLHFGNGTRLTVT.